This T cell receptor (beta chain) was sequenced during a study of OX40 agonist ivuxolimab in advanced cancers. About the study: Patients were 65% to 85% male with ages about 20 to 79, mean around 58. The eligibility criteria allowed prior anti-PD-1, anti-PD-L1 or anti-CTLA-4 therapy, and 30% to 45% had some. Study-wide findings and caveats: Both CD4+ and CD8+ T cell populations in blood had undergone clonal expansion by week 6 at 0.1 to 3.0 mg/kg. The expanded peripheral T cells' antigen specificity was not determined.

Points on this clone: The antigen remains unidentified.

The protocol was immunoSEQ multiplex PCR, while the TCRdb copy is restricted to in-frame clones and leaves out a portion. The sample consists of tens of thousands of clones, 88% of them appearing once. Per the germline V gene, CDR1 is SGHRS and CDR2 is YFSETQ. This CDR3 contains 18 residues. V dropped 3 bases and J dropped 4; count of bases not matched to a gene: 15. The chain employs TRBV5-1 and TRBJ2-3; TRBD1 agrees at 9 bases. The sequenced sample was CD4+ or CD8+ T cells sorted from blood, obtained in a trial of the OX40 agonist ivuxolimab. The receptor comes from an adult with an advanced solid tumor such as melanoma, head and neck, liver or kidney cancer. This chain's CDR3 is CASSYGTGRSGAPDTQYF. In DNA, the CDR3 is TGCGCCAGCAGCTATGGGACAGGGCGGAGTGGGGCCCCAGATACGCAGTATTTT.